The clone carrying this T cell receptor (beta chain) occurred many times. Antigen unknown. TCRdb processed the RACE reads anew with MiXCR; each CDR3 protein has one entry. The sample holds approximately 57,000 distinct CDR3 sequences, 7% to 10% seen once. These data originate in a study of human T cells and chemical hapten exposure. Study-wide background: Researchers reported sensitizing a roughly 2 cm by roughly 2 cm upper inner arm skin site with 2% DPC. For the roughly 26-week duration of the study, patients were given weekly doses of diphenylcyclopropenone on the scalp. Study-level points and caveats: Expanded TCRs grouped into significantly more large CDR3 similarity clusters than controls produced.

The time point here: patch test 1, 2 weeks after DPC sensitization. The treatment: therapeutic diphenylcyclopropenone sensitization with weekly scalp DPC. The CDR3 loop spans 17 amino acids. Between the trimmed V and J ends, which lost 6 bases and 0 bases, there was a span of 18 bases. The sample here was whole blood, taken in connection with sensitization to the hapten diphenylcyclopropenone (DPC). This TCR was sampled from a woman aged 40-49 years with alopecia areata. Some clones in this sample may be carry-over from other donors' samples. This sequence joins TRBV12-3 or TRBV12-4 and TRBJ1-5, with D maybe TRBD1 (5 bases). CDR3 amino acids: CASRPGRSLYSNQPQHF. In DNA form, the CDR3 reads TGTGCCAGCAGGCCGGGACGGAGCCTCTATAGCAATCAGCCCCAGCATTTT.